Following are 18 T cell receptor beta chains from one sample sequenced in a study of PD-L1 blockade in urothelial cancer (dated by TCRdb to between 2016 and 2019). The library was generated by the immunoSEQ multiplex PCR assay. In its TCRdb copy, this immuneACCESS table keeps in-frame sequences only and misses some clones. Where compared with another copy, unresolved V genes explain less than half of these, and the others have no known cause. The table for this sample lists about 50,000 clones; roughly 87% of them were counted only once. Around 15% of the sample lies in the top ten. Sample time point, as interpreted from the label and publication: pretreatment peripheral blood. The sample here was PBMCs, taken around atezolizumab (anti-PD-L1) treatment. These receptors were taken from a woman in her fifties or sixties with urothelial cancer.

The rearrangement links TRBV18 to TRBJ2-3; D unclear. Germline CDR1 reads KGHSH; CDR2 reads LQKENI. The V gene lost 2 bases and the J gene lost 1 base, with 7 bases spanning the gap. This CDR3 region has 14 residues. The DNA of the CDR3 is TGTGCCAGCTCACCAGCGGAGCGCACAGATACGCAGTATTTT. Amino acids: CASSPAERTDTQYF.

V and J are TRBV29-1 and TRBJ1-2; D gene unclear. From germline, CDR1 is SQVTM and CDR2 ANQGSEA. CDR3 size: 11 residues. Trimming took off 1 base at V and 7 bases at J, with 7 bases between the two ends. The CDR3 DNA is TGCAGCGTTGAAGGCGGGATTGGCTACACCTTC. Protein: CSVEGGIGYTF.

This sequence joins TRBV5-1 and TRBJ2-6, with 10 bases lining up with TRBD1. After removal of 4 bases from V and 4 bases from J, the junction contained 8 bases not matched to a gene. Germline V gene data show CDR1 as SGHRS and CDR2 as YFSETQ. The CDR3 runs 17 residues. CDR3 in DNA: TGCGCCAGCAGCCCGCCGGGACAGGGGACCGGGGCCAACGTCCTGACTTTC. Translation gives CASSPPGQGTGANVLTF.

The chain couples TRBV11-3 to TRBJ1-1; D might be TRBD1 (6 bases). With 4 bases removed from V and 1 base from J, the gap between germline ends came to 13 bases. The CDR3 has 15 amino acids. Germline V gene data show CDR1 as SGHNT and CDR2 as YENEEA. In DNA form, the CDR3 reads TGTGCCAGCAGCTCACTACAGGGCCCGAACACTGAAGCTTTCTTT. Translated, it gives CASSSLQGPNTEAFF.

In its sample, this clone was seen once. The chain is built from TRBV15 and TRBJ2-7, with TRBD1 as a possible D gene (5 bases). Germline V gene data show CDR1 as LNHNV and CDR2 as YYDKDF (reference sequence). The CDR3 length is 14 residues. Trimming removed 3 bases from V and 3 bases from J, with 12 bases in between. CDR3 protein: CATSRAGYGYEQYF. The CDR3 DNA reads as TGTGCCACCAGCAGGGCAGGGTATGGCTACGAGCAGTACTTC.

CDR3 nucleotide sequence: TGTGCCAGCAGTTACTCGACAGCAGTGTTAAGCACTGAAGCTTTCTTT. Its translation is CASSYSTAVLSTEAFF. The rearrangement links TRBV6-5 to TRBJ1-1; possibly TRBD1 for D (5 bases). CDR1 and CDR2 (germline): MNHEY, SVGAGI. Trimming removed 0 bases at V and 4 bases at J, with 15 bases between. CDR3 length: 16 amino acids.

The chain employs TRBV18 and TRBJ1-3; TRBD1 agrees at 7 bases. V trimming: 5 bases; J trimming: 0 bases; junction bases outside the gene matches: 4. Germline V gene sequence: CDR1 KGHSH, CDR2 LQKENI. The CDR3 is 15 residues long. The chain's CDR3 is CASSFSGGSGNTIYF. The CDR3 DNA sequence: TGTGCCAGCTCATTCTCAGGGGGCTCTGGAAACACCATATATTTT.

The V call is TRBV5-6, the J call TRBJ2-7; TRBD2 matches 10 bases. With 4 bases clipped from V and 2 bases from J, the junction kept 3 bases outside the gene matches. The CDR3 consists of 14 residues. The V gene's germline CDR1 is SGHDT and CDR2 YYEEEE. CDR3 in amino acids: CASSLAGVTYEQYF. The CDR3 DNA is TGTGCCAGCAGCCTAGCGGGAGTCACCTACGAGCAGTACTTC.

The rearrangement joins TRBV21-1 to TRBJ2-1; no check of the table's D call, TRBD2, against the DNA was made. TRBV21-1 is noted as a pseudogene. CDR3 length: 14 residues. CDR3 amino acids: CASTRAGSYNEQFF. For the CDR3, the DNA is TGTGCCAGCACCCGGGCGGGCTCCTACAATGAGCAGTTCTTC.

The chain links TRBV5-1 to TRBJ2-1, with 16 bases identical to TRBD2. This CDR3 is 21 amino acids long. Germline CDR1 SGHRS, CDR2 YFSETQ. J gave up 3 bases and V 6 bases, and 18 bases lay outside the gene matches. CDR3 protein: CASTQALPGTSGGAHYNEQFF. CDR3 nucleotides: TGCGCCAGCACCCAAGCTTTACCCGGGACTAGCGGGGGGGCGCACTACAATGAGCAGTTCTTC.

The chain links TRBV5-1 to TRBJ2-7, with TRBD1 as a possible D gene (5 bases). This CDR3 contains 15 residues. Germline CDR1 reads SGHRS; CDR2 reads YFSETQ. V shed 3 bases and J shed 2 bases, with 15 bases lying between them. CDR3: CASSWGPETPYEQYF. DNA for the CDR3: TGCGCCAGCAGCTGGGGCCCCGAGACACCCTACGAGCAGTACTTC.

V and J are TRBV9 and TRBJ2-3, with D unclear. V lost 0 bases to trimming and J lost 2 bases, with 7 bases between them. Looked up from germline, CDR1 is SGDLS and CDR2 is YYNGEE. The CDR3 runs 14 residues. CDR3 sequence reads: CASSVGPYTDTQYF. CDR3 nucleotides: TGTGCCAGCAGCGTAGGGCCTTACACAGATACGCAGTATTTT. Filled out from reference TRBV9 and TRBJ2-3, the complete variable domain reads DSGVTQTPKHLITATGQRVTLRCSPRSGDLSVYWYQQSLDQGLQFLIQYYNGEERAKGNILERFSAQQFPDLHSELNLSSLELGDSALYFCASSVGPYTDTQYFGPGTRLTVL.

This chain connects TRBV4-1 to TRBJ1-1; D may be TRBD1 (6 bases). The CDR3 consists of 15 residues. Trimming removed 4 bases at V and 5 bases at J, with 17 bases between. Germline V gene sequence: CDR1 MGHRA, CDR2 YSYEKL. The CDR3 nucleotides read TGCGCCAGCAGCCCAAATTCGGCAGGGGAGACTGAAGCTTTCTTT. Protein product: CASSPNSAGETEAFF.

CDR3: CASRTVANYGYTF. CDR3 DNA sequence: TGTGCCAGTAGGACTGTTGCTAACTATGGCTACACCTTC. This chain connects TRBV19 to TRBJ1-2; no clear D gene. CDR1 LNHDA and CDR2 SQIVND come from the germline V gene (reference sequence). CDR3 length: 13 amino acids. Trimming left V 6 bases short and J 0 bases short, with 8 bases between. Looking up the rest from reference TRBV19 and TRBJ1-2 gives the full variable domain: DGGITQSPKYLFRKEGQNVTLSCEQNLNHDAMYWYRQDPGQGLRLIYYSQIVNDFQKGDIAEGYSVSREKKESFPLTVTSAQKNPTAFYLCASRTVANYGYTFGSGTRLTVV.

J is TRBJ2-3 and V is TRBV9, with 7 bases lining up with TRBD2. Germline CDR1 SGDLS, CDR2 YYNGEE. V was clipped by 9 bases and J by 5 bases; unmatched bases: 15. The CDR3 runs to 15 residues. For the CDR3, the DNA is TGTGCCACCCGGGAGAGGAGCGGGATGGGAGATACGCAGTATTTT. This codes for CATRERSGMGDTQYF.

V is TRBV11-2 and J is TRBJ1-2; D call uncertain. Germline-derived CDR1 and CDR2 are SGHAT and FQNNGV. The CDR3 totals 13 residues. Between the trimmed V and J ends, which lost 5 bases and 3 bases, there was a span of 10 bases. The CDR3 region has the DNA TGTGCCAGCAGCCCCTCCCGGGACTATGGCTACACCTTC. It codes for CASSPSRDYGYTF.

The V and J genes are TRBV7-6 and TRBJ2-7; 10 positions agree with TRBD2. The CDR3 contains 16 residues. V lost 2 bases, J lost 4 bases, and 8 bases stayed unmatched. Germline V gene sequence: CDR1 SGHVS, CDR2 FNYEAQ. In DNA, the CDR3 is TGTGCCAGCAGCTTAAGACTAGCGGGTGTCGGATACGAGCAGTACTTC. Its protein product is CASSLRLAGVGYEQYF. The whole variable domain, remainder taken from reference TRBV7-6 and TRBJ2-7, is GAGVSQSPRYKVTKRGQDVALRCDPISGHVSLYWYRQALGQGPEFLTYFNYEAQQDKSGLPNDRFSAERPEGSISTLTIQRTEQRDSAMYRCASSLRLAGVGYEQYFGPGTRLTVT.

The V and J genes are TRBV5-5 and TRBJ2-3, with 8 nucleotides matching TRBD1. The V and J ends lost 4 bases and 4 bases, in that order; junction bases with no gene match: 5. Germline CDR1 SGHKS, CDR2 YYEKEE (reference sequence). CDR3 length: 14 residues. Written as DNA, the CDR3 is TGTGCCAGCAGCCTACAGGGGGTTGCAGATACGCAGTATTTT. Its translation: CASSLQGVADTQYF.